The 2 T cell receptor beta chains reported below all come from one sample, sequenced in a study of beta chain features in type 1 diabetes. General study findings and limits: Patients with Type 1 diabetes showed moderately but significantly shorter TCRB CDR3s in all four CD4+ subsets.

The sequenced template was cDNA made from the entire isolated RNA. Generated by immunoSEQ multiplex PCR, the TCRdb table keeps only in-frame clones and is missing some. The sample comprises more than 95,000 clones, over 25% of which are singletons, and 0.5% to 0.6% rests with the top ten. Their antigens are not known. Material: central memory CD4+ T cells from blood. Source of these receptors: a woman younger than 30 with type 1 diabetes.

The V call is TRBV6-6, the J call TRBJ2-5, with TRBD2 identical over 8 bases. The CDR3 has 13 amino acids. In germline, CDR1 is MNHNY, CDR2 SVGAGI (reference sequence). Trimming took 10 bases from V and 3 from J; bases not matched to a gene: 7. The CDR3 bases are TGTGCCACCGCCCGGGGGGGGGAAGAGACCCAGTACTTC. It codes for CATARGGEETQYF.

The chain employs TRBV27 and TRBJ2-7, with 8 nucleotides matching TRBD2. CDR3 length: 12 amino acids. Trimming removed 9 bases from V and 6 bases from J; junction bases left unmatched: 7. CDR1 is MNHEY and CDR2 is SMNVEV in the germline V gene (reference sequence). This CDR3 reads CARTPGGFEQYV. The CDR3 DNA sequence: TGTGCCAGGACCCCGGGAGGGTTCGAGCAGTACGTC.